Following are 6 T cell receptor beta chains from one sample sequenced in a study of T cell changes during pregnancy in multiple sclerosis. TCRdb's copy holds only in-frame clones and misses some; the assay was immunoSEQ multiplex PCR. The table has some 85,000 clones, 85% to 95% seen once. The specimen was peripheral blood, collected in the second trimester of pregnancy. Receptors were obtained from a female donor in good health, enrolled as a control in a pregnancy study.

CDR3 in amino acids: CASSYGAYLDTEAFF. CDR3 bases: TGTGCCAGCAGTTACGGGGCCTATCTGGACACTGAAGCTTTCTTT. The chain joins TRBV6-6 to TRBJ1-1, with a weak D call TRBD1 (5 bases). V gave up 2 bases and J gave up 3 bases, with 13 bases separating them. This CDR3 contains 15 residues. Germline loops: CDR1 MNHNY, CDR2 SVGAGI (reference sequence).

The chain combines TRBV5-1 with TRBJ2-2, with 9 nucleotides matching TRBD1. Germline-derived CDR1 and CDR2 are SGHRS and YFSETQ. V was clipped by 3 bases and J by 7 bases; unmatched bases: 7. This CDR3 contains 15 residues. The CDR3 DNA sequence: TGCGCCAGCAGCTATCGGACAGGGGAAGGCGGGGAGCTGTTTTTT. Its protein product is CASSYRTGEGGELFF.

The V and J genes are TRBV6-5 and TRBJ2-2; tentatively, D is TRBD1 (5 bases). Germline V lookup: CDR1 MNHEY, CDR2 SVGAGI. V was shortened by 2 bases and J by 1 base, with 8 bases between the two germline ends. CDR3 length: 15 residues. The CDR3 protein is CASSYRQGNTGELFF. The DNA of the CDR3 is TGTGCCAGCAGTTACAGGCAGGGGAACACCGGGGAGCTGTTTTTT.

The chain links TRBV7-3 to TRBJ1-1; TRBD1 aligns across 7 bases. Looked up from germline, CDR1 is SGHTA and CDR2 is FQGTGA. The CDR3 is 14 amino acids. The V gene end was trimmed by 4 bases and the J gene end by 1 base; junction bases not matched to a gene: 3. The CDR3: CASSSRTGNTEAFF. The CDR3 nucleotides read TGTGCCAGCAGCTCAAGGACAGGGAACACTGAAGCTTTCTTT.

The CDR3 DNA reads as TGTGCCAGCAGTTTGGACAGGAACACTGAAGCTTTCTTT. The encoded protein is CASSLDRNTEAFF. The chain combines TRBV6-6 with TRBJ1-1, with a possible D match to TRBD1 (6 bases). Trimming cost V 4 bases and J 1 base, with 7 bases left between them. Germline V gene sequence: CDR1 MNHNY, CDR2 SVGAGI (reference sequence). The CDR3 consists of 13 residues.

V gene TRBV19 combines with J gene TRBJ2-2, with unresolved D. The CDR3 length is 12 residues. The V end was cut by 2 bases, the J end by 7 bases, with 5 bases between. The germline V gene encodes CDR1 LNHDA and CDR2 SQIVND (reference sequence). The CDR3 region has the DNA TGTGCCAGTAGTATACAGGTCGGGGAGCTGTTTTTT. Translating gives CASSIQVGELFF.